These 26 T cell receptor beta chains came from one sample sequenced in a study of a mutant IDH1 vaccine in newly diagnosed glioma. Repertoires were generated with immunoSEQ multiplex PCR, while TCRdb's copy carries only in-frame clones and drops some. The profile shows about 58,000 clones, about 88% of them singletons. Specified time point: week 5, during vaccination. Vaccinated patients received 300 ug of mutant IDH1 20-mer peptide per dose, with topical imiquimod. The antigens these receptors bind are not known. The sample was PBMCs, taken from a glioma patient whose treatment included an IDH1 peptide vaccine. The receptors derive from a woman aged 45 to 65 with glioma.

This clone was detected only once. The V call is TRBV6-6, the J call TRBJ2-6, with D possibly TRBD1 on 5 matching bases. V lost 0 bases to trimming and J lost 4 bases, with 10 bases between them. CDR3 length: 16 residues. Germline V gene data show CDR1 as MNHNY and CDR2 as SVGAGI (reference sequence). CDR3 in amino acids: CASSYSKGPGANVLTF. The CDR3 nucleotides read TGTGCCAGCAGTTACTCGAAGGGGCCGGGGGCCAACGTCCTGACTTTC.

In this sample, this clone turned up a few times. The chain recombines TRBV10-3 with TRBJ1-3; D remains unclear. V lost 5 bases to trimming and J lost 4 bases, with 15 bases between them. This CDR3 contains 15 residues. Germline CDR1 and CDR2: ENHRY and SYGVKD. This CDR3 is CAISNGPEGGNTIYF. The CDR3 DNA follows: TGTGCCATCAGTAACGGGCCCGAGGGAGGAAACACCATATATTTT.

The chain recombines TRBV12-5 with TRBJ1-2, with D maybe TRBD1 (5 bases). The germline CDR1 and CDR2 sequences are LGHNT and FRNRAP. V was cut by 1 base and J by 2 bases, with 14 bases left in between. The CDR3 contains 16 residues. CDR3 protein: CASGLEHARENYGYTF. As DNA, the CDR3 is TGTGCTAGTGGTTTGGAGCACGCCAGGGAGAACTATGGCTACACCTTC.

V usage is TRBV5-6 and J usage is TRBJ1-2, with TRBD1 matching 8 bases. Trimming at V came to 5 bases and at J to 7 bases, leaving 13 bases not matched to a gene. Germline CDR1 SGHDT, CDR2 YYEEEE. CDR3 length equals 15 residues. The chain's CDR3 is CASSPEQGAFGGYTF. Written as DNA, the CDR3 is TGTGCCAGCAGTCCAGAGCAGGGGGCGTTTGGTGGCTACACCTTC.

This rearrangement joins TRBV5-5 to TRBJ2-7; 7 bases match TRBD2. V dropped 4 bases and J dropped 5; count of bases not matched to a gene: 12. This CDR3 comprises 15 residues. Germline CDR1 and CDR2: SGHKS and YYEKEE (reference sequence). The CDR3 nucleotides are TGTGCCAGCAGCGTCCACCGGGCGGGGGTCGACGAGCAGTACTTC. Amino acids: CASSVHRAGVDEQYF.

The chain joins TRBV6-5 to TRBJ2-4; 8 nucleotides line up with TRBD2. Per germline, CDR1 MNHEY and CDR2 SVGAGI. CDR3 length equals 15 residues. The trim removed 5 bases at V and 3 bases at J, leaving 6 bases unmatched. CDR3 bases: TGTGCCAGCAGTCGCGGGGGGTTTGACAAAAACATTCAGTACTTC. Amino acid sequence: CASSRGGFDKNIQYF.

V is TRBV27 and J is TRBJ2-1; D may be TRBD2 (6 bases). The germline gives CDR1 MNHEY, CDR2 SMNVEV (reference sequence). The CDR3 extends over 13 amino acids. The V end was cut by 2 bases, the J end by 10 bases, with 12 bases between. The CDR3 DNA reads TGTGCCAGCAGTTTACAATGGCGGGGCGAGCAGTTCTTC. This codes for CASSLQWRGEQFF.

The chain links TRBV25-1 to TRBJ1-2; D not resolved. Per the germline V gene, CDR1 is MGHDK and CDR2 is SYGVNS. The V end lost 2 bases, the J end lost 4 bases, and 17 bases lay between the germline ends. The CDR3 is 16 residues long. The CDR3 loop reads CASSESGSLKGYGYTF. Written as DNA, the CDR3 is TGTGCCAGCAGTGAAAGTGGGTCGCTGAAGGGCTATGGCTACACCTTC.

The rearrangement uses TRBV7-9 and TRBJ2-3; perhaps TRBD2 as D (6 bases). The ends were cut back, 5 bases at V and 1 base at J, with 10 bases in the middle. The CDR3 runs 14 residues. Germline assignment: CDR1 SEHNR and CDR2 FQNEAQ (reference sequence). The DNA for the CDR3 is TGTGCCAGCAGCCGGTCGGGGGGCACAGATACGCAGTATTTT. Its translation: CASSRSGGTDTQYF.

This clone has more than one count but fewer than ten. The genes are TRBV20-1 and TRBJ1-2, with no clear D. Trimming took 6 bases from V and 8 from J, leaving 10 bases between them. The CDR3 length is 10 residues. Germline V lookup: CDR1 DFQATT, CDR2 SNEGSKA (reference sequence). Written as DNA, the CDR3 is TGCAGTGCCCAAATGGAAGGCTACACCTTC. It translates to CSAQMEGYTF.

The V and J genes are TRBV5-5 and TRBJ2-6; D possibly corresponds to TRBD2 (5 bases). V lost 4 bases to trimming and J lost 0 bases, with 11 bases between them. This CDR3 spans 16 amino acids. The germline V gene has CDR1 SGHKS and CDR2 YYEKEE (reference sequence). CDR3 nucleotide sequence: TGTGCCAGCAGCCTAAGTGGAGGCTCTGGGGCCAACGTCCTGACTTTC. Its translation is CASSLSGGSGANVLTF.

The chain uses TRBV5-6 and TRBJ1-5; no definite D call. V lost 0 bases and J 4 bases, leaving 8 bases between the germline ends. The CDR3 sequence is 14 residues long. Germline V gene sequence: CDR1 SGHDT, CDR2 YYEEEE. The CDR3 reads CASSLGIGNQPQHF. CDR3 DNA sequence: TGTGCCAGCAGCTTGGGTATAGGGAATCAGCCCCAGCATTTT.

This clone occurred once. This rearrangement joins TRBV6-4 to TRBJ1-1, with 7 bases fitting TRBD1. Germline V gene data show CDR1 as MRHNA and CDR2 as SNTAGT. CDR3 length: 14 residues. V was clipped by 5 bases and J by 1 base; unmatched bases: 4. In DNA form, the CDR3 reads TGTGCCAGCAGTCCAAGACAGGGGAACACTGAAGCTTTCTTT. This translates into CASSPRQGNTEAFF.

The rearrangement uses TRBV9 and TRBJ1-1; D is ambiguous. Germline CDR1 and CDR2: SGDLS and YYNGEE. The length of the CDR3 is 13 residues. Trimming shortened V by 2 bases and J by 3 bases, and 8 bases separated the two germline ends. CDR3 sequence (DNA): TGTGCCAGCAGCGTCGCCCCGGACACTGAAGCTTTCTTT. This sequence encodes CASSVAPDTEAFF.

The rearrangement joins TRBV7-6 to TRBJ1-5; D gene uncertain. V dropped 4 bases and J dropped 11 bases, with 12 bases sitting between them. CDR1 is SGHVS and CDR2 is FNYEAQ in the germline V gene. The CDR3 spans 12 residues. The CDR3 reads CASSWSSGAQHF. The DNA for the CDR3 is TGTGCCAGCAGCTGGAGCTCCGGGGCCCAGCATTTT.

This clone was observed a handful of times. This chain links TRBV28 with TRBJ1-2; the D is unclear. Germline V gene lookup returns CDR1 MDHEN and CDR2 SYDVKM. The CDR3 extends over 13 amino acids. V was cut by 4 bases and J by 3 bases, with 9 bases left in between. The CDR3 nucleotides read TGTGCCAGCAGTTATTTCACTGACTATGGCTACACCTTC. Protein sequence: CASSYFTDYGYTF.

This clone was observed a handful of times. This CDR3 reads CATKVGKDEKLFF. Written as DNA, the CDR3 is TGCGCCACCAAGGTGGGCAAAGATGAAAAACTGTTTTTT. The rearrangement links TRBV10-2 to TRBJ1-4, with no clear D. The V gene's germline CDR1 is WSHSY and CDR2 SAAADI. V lost 10 bases and J 6 bases, leaving 15 bases between the germline ends. The CDR3 contains 13 residues.

The V and J genes are TRBV4-1 and TRBJ2-1; TRBD2 agrees at 7 bases. The trim removed 4 bases at V and 5 bases at J, leaving 5 bases unmatched. The germline V gene encodes CDR1 MGHRA and CDR2 YSYEKL. The CDR3 totals 14 residues. CDR3: CASSRRTRNNEQFF. CDR3 bases: TGCGCCAGCAGCCGCAGGACTAGGAACAATGAGCAGTTCTTC.

This chain uses TRBV5-4 with TRBJ1-1, with D unclear. This CDR3 is 14 amino acids long. The germline V gene encodes CDR1 SGHNT and CDR2 YYREEE (reference sequence). Trimming cost V 3 bases and J 1 base, with 10 bases left between them. CDR3 loop: CASSSRGWNTEAFF. The DNA for the CDR3 is TGTGCCAGCAGCTCCCGGGGTTGGAACACTGAAGCTTTCTTT.

This clone was counted once. This sequence joins TRBV9 and TRBJ2-3; 7 nucleotides match TRBD2. Losses at the gene ends were 2 bases for V and 2 bases for J; bases not matched to a gene: 5. The germline V gene has CDR1 SGDLS and CDR2 YYNGEE. The CDR3 runs to 15 residues. CDR3 sequence reads: CASSVQAGPTDTQYF. For the CDR3, the DNA is TGTGCCAGCAGCGTCCAAGCGGGGCCCACAGATACGCAGTATTTT.

The CDR3 protein is CASSRDRPEAFF. The CDR3 DNA reads TGTGCCAGCAGCCGGGACAGGCCTGAAGCTTTCTTT. The chain has TRBV7-9 and TRBJ1-1; 8 bases map to TRBD1. There are 12 residues in the CDR3. The germline V gene has CDR1 SEHNR and CDR2 FQNEAQ (reference sequence). With V trimmed by 5 bases and J by 6 bases, 2 bases remained unmatched.

V is TRBV5-6 and J is TRBJ2-7; TRBD1 matches 7 bases. Losses at the gene ends were 4 bases for V and 4 bases for J; bases not matched to a gene: 5. The CDR3 is 13 amino acids. Germline V CDR1 and CDR2: SGHDT, YYEEEE. The CDR3 nucleotides read TGTGCCAGCAGCCCAGGACAGGTTTACGAGCAGTACTTC. Residues: CASSPGQVYEQYF.

This chain connects TRBV18 to TRBJ1-3; no firm D call. The CDR3 loop spans 14 amino acids. V was pared by 6 bases and J by 2 bases, with 11 bases between. Germline V gives CDR1 KGHSH, CDR2 LQKENI. The CDR3 spells CASSQKDTGNTIYF. As DNA, the CDR3 is TGTGCCAGCTCGCAAAAGGATACTGGAAACACCATATATTTT.

CDR3 bases: TGCGCCAGCAGCCAAGATGCGGGTTCTCGAGACTACAATGAGCAGTTCTTC. This translates into CASSQDAGSRDYNEQFF. The rearrangement uses TRBV4-1 and TRBJ2-1; D is possibly TRBD2 (5 bases). CDR3 length: 17 amino acids. CDR1 is MGHRA and CDR2 is YSYEKL in the germline V gene. The V end lost 0 bases, the J end lost 3 bases, and 15 bases lay between the germline ends.

This clone was detected only a few times. V usage is TRBV27 and J usage is TRBJ1-2; D gene ambiguous. Trimming removed 0 bases from V and 4 bases from J, with 9 bases in between. The CDR3 totals 14 residues. The germline V gene has CDR1 MNHEY and CDR2 SMNVEV (reference sequence). The CDR3 is CASSLSHGSYGYTF. CDR3 DNA: TGTGCCAGCAGTTTATCGCATGGCAGCTATGGCTACACCTTC.

The chain has TRBV10-2 and TRBJ1-1, with no clear D. The germline CDR1 and CDR2 sequences are WSHSY and SAAADI. Trimming cost V 2 bases and J 0 bases, with 19 bases left between them. This CDR3 region has 18 residues. CDR3 region: CASSEAAELYSMNTEAFF. In nucleotides, the CDR3 is TGCGCCAGCAGTGAGGCGGCAGAACTTTACTCCATGAACACTGAAGCTTTCTTT.